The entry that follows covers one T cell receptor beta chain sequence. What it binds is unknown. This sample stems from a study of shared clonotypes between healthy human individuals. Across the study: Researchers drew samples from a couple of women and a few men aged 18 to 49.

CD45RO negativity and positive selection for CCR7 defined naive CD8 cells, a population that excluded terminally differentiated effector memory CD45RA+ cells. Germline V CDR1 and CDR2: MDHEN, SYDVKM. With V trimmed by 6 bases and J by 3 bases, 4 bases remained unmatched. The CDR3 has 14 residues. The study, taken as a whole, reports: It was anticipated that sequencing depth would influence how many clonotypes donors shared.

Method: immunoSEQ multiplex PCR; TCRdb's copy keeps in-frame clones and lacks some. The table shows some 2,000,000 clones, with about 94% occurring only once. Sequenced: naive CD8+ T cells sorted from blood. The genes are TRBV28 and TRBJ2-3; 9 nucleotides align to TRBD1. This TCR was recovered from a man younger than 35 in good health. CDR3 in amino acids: CASRPGQGTDTQYF. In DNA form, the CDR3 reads TGTGCCAGCAGACCGGGACAGGGAACAGATACGCAGTATTTT.